This T cell receptor (beta chain) was profiled in a study of blood T cell repertoires in COVID-19. Whole-study context: T cells, B-cell-depleted T cells, or PBMCs supplied cDNA or gDNA.

V lost 4 bases and J lost 4, with 13 bases in between. CDR1 and CDR2 from the germline V gene are LNHDA and SQIVND (reference sequence). The CDR3 spans 14 residues. The Seattle patients, enrolled during active infection, were followed longitudinally. Using immunoSEQ multiplex PCR, the repertoire was profiled, and TCRdb retains in-frame clones only, with some absent. The repertoire consists of some 190,000 clones, with roughly 76% occurring once and the leading ten covering 8% to 13%. J is TRBJ1-2 and V is TRBV19, with D possibly TRBD1 on 5 matching bases. Sequencing was performed on peripheral blood. The sequence came from a woman aged 40 to 49 with COVID-19, enrolled during active disease. The CDR3 coding sequence is TGTGCCAGTAGTAGCATAGGGGATATCTATGGCTACACCTTC. The encoded protein is CASSSIGDIYGYTF.